The 12 T cell receptor beta chains given below trace back to one sample, sequenced in a study of T-cell reconstitution after alpha-beta-depleted transplantation in children. Unique molecular identifiers were used to barcode this TCRbeta library. TCRdb re-derived calls from the PCR reads in MiXCR, one entry per CDR3 protein. The sample holds fewer than 95,000 distinct CDR3 sequences; over 9% are singletons and the top ten take about 15%. This specimen consisted of PBMCs from the stem cell graft donor, obtained from the stem cell graft. These receptors were collected from a human donor who donated a stem cell graft to a child with inherited bone marrow failure.

This clonotype was seen only once. The chain joins TRBV23-1 to TRBJ1-4; the D is unclear. TRBV23-1 is recorded as an ORF, its role being uncertain. The CDR3 is made up of 13 amino acids. Trimming took off 9 bases at V and 8 bases at J, with 16 bases between the two ends. CDR3: CASRCVCGEKLFF. The CDR3 nucleotides are TGCGCCAGTAGGTGTGTCTGTGGCGAAAAACTGTTTTTT.

The J gene is TRBJ2-2, the V gene TRBV20-1; TRBD1 is a possible D gene (5 bases). The CDR3 is made up of 14 amino acids. CDR1 and CDR2 (germline): DFQATT, SNEGSKA (reference sequence). The V end lost 6 bases, the J end lost 8 bases, and 19 bases lay between the germline ends. This CDR3 is CSAPRQGYPGELFF. The CDR3 nucleotides read TGCAGTGCCCCTAGGCAGGGTTATCCGGGGGAGCTGTTTTTT.

This clonotype was detected many times. This chain connects TRBV5-1 to TRBJ1-1, with TRBD1 matching over 8 bases. The J segment lost 1 base and the V segment lost 7 bases, leaving 6 bases of the junction unmatched. Germline CDR1 SGHRS, CDR2 YFSETQ. The CDR3 extends over 14 amino acids. The CDR3 bases are TGCGCCAGCGGTCGGGACAGGCCGAACACTGAAGCTTTCTTT. This gives the protein CASGRDRPNTEAFF.

This clonotype occurred many times. The chain has TRBV10-3 and TRBJ2-2, with 11 positions matching TRBD2. The CDR3 sequence is 17 residues long. Unmatched junction bases numbered 9, after V lost 4 bases and J lost 5 bases. Germline lookup yields CDR1 ENHRY and CDR2 SYGVKD. The CDR3 DNA sequence: TGTGCCATCAGTGCCACCGGGACTAGCGGAGCTACCGGGGAGCTGTTTTTT. This codes for CAISATGTSGATGELFF.

This clonotype has a count of ten or more. The V gene is TRBV6-6, the J gene TRBJ1-1; no definite D call. Germline CDR1 and CDR2: MNHNY and SVGAGI (reference sequence). V lost 8 bases and J 1 base, leaving 11 bases between the germline ends. This CDR3 is 13 amino acids long. Written as DNA, the CDR3 is TGTGCCAGCTCCCCTAAGGCGAACACTGAAGCTTTCTTT. As protein: CASSPKANTEAFF.

At least ten counts were recorded for this clonotype. The CDR3 protein is CASTRRQGGSEQYF. In DNA, the CDR3 is TGTGCCAGCACCAGGCGGCAGGGGGGGAGCGAGCAGTACTTC. V and J are TRBV6-2 or TRBV6-3 and TRBJ2-7; D is tentatively TRBD1 or TRBD2 (7 bases each). There are 14 residues in the CDR3. Germline values: CDR1 MNHEY, CDR2 SVGEGT. The ends were cut back, 7 bases at V and 6 bases at J, with 19 bases in the middle.

Many counts were recorded for this clonotype. The CDR3 reads CASGVRETQYF. In DNA form, the CDR3 reads TGTGCCAGCGGGGTTCGGGAGACCCAGTACTTC. The chain joins TRBV27 to TRBJ2-5; D remains unclear. V gave up 8 bases and J gave up 5 bases, with 9 bases separating them. Looked up from germline, CDR1 is MNHEY and CDR2 is SMNVEV (reference sequence). The CDR3 is 11 amino acids.

There are many counts of this clonotype. The CDR3, as DNA: TGCGCCAGCAGCTTGGTGACTTTCACCGGGGAGCTGTTTTTT. Protein sequence: CASSLVTFTGELFF. The chain employs TRBV5-1 and TRBJ2-2; no definite D call. Trimming took 0 bases from V and 4 from J, leaving 7 bases between them. This CDR3 has 14 residues. CDR1 SGHRS and CDR2 YFSETQ come from the germline V gene.

The chain couples TRBV28 to TRBJ1-5, with D uncertain. Germline V gene sequence: CDR1 MDHEN, CDR2 SYDVKM. This CDR3 spans 17 amino acids. The V gene lost 6 bases and the J gene lost 2 bases, with 20 bases spanning the gap. The CDR3 DNA is TGTGCCAGCAGACCACCCCGAGAGGCCGGGGGCAATCAGCCCCAGCATTTT. Protein: CASRPPREAGGNQPQHF.

This clonotype came up many times. V is TRBV5-1 and J is TRBJ2-1; 11 bases line up with TRBD2. This CDR3 spans 14 amino acids. Germline V gene lookup returns CDR1 SGHRS and CDR2 YFSETQ. V was pared by 1 base and J by 10 bases, with 4 bases of the junction left unmatched. CDR3 DNA: TGCGCCAGCAGCTTGACTAGCGGGAGTAGCGAGCAGTTCTTC. This translates into CASSLTSGSSEQFF.

At least ten counts were recorded for this clonotype. V and J are TRBV28 and TRBJ2-5, with TRBD1 matching over 10 bases. The CDR3 runs 15 residues. V shed 8 bases, J shed 5 bases, and the junction held 11 bases outside the gene matches. CDR1 is MDHEN and CDR2 is SYDVKM in the germline V gene. The DNA of the CDR3 is TGTGCCAGCGTCTCCGGACAGGGGGATTGGGAGACCCAGTACTTC. It translates to CASVSGQGDWETQYF.

This clonotype appeared many times. The chain carries TRBV12-3 or TRBV12-4 and TRBJ1-3; the D is unclear. The CDR3 spans 14 residues. Trimming cost V 1 base and J 4 bases, with 8 bases left between them. The CDR3 loop is CASSLVGNGNTIYF. The DNA for the CDR3 is TGTGCCAGCAGTTTAGTAGGGAACGGAAACACCATATATTTT.